These T cell receptor beta chains were read from a single sample in a study of vaccination and CD4 T cells after COVID-19. Which antigens these TCRs recognize remains unknown. TCRdb used MiXCR to reprocess the PCR reads, holding one entry per CDR3 protein. The sample gives almost 20,000 distinct CDR3 sequences, approximately 50% of which show up once; roughly 17% is in the top ten. Input material: CD4+ T cells from blood, cultured in vitro. These receptors were taken from a human donor who had recovered from COVID-19. The CDR3 runs from the conserved cysteine through the conserved F or W. Fields, in order: clone size, V gene, J gene, D gene, CDR3 protein, CDR3 DNA. D genes are given only for firm matches. Part of the rows lack a size; the others show once, few, many or a class for expanded clones.

-	TRBV25-1	TRBJ1-5	TRBD1	CASSASDRGPQPQHF	TGTGCCAGCAGTGCCTCAGACAGGGGGCCTCAGCCCCAGCATTTT
few	TRBV5-4	TRBJ2-3	-	CASSLRGGADTQYF	TGTGCCAGCAGCTTGCGAGGGGGGGCAGATACGCAGTATTTT
few	TRBV7-2	TRBJ2-4	-	CASSLAGQGLKNIQYF	TGTGCCAGCAGCTTAGCAGGGCAGGGCCTAAAAAACATTCAGTACTTC
-	TRBV5-1	TRBJ2-2	-	CASAQNTGELFF	TGCGCCAGCGCCCAAAACACCGGGGAGCTGTTTTTT
-	TRBV6-5	TRBJ1-1	-	CASSYSWRGNTEAFF	TGTGCCAGCAGTTACTCGTGGAGGGGGAACACTGAAGCTTTCTTT
once	TRBV6-1	TRBJ2-3	-	CASSPLPLLARSSTDTQYF	TGTGCCAGCAGTCCCCTCCCCCTGCTAGCCCGCTCTAGCACAGATACGCAGTATTTT
-	TRBV6-5	TRBJ2-3	-	CASSYDGSTDTQYF	TGTGCCAGCAGTTACGATGGTAGCACAGATACGCAGTATTTT
-	TRBV2	TRBJ1-3	-	CASSETSGTGNTIYF	TGTGCCAGCAGTGAGACATCAGGGACTGGAAACACCATATATTTT
-	TRBV20-1	TRBJ1-1	TRBD1	CSARDRQGGTEAFF	TGCAGTGCTAGAGATCGACAGGGAGGAACTGAAGCTTTCTTT
-	TRBV18	TRBJ1-1	-	CASSPFEQRQNTEAFF	TGTGCCAGCTCACCATTTGAGCAGAGACAGAACACTGAAGCTTTCTTT
few	TRBV2	TRBJ1-1	TRBD1	CASSAWDRGMAEAFF	TGTGCCAGCAGTGCCTGGGACAGGGGGATGGCTGAAGCTTTCTTT
few	TRBV6-2/TRBV6-3	TRBJ2-1	-	CASTDRRGRDEQFF	TGTGCCAGCACCGACCGGAGAGGGAGAGATGAGCAGTTCTTC
-	TRBV6-5	TRBJ1-2	-	CASSYRGGSYGYTF	TGTGCCAGCAGTTACAGAGGAGGGTCCTATGGCTACACCTTC
once	TRBV20-1	TRBJ1-1	-	CSARITGRRRNTEAFF	TGCAGTGCTAGAATAACGGGAAGGAGGAGGAACACTGAAGCTTTCTTT
-	TRBV5-1	TRBJ1-2	-	CASSSSVVKGGYTF	TGCGCCAGCAGCTCATCGGTAGTAAAAGGTGGCTACACCTTC
few	TRBV7-2	TRBJ2-7	-	CASSFDRYLSYEQYF	TGTGCCAGCAGCTTCGACCGGTACCTATCCTACGAGCAGTACTTC
-	TRBV28	TRBJ2-1	TRBD1	CASSLMDRVREQFF	TGTGCCAGCAGTTTAATGGACAGGGTCAGAGAGCAGTTCTTC
-	TRBV20-1	TRBJ1-1	-	CSARDRTKNTEAFF	TGCAGTGCTAGAGATAGAACAAAGAACACTGAAGCTTTCTTT
-	TRBV19	TRBJ1-2	TRBD1	CASRATGTAGYGYTF	TGTGCCAGTAGGGCGACCGGGACAGCGGGCTATGGCTACACCTTC
-	TRBV29-1	TRBJ1-2	TRBD1	CSVGRQGGYTF	TGCAGCGTTGGTAGACAGGGTGGCTACACCTTC
-	TRBV12-3/TRBV12-4	TRBJ2-7	-	CASRPVGTYEQYF	TGTGCCAGCAGGCCCGTGGGAACCTACGAGCAGTACTTC
once	TRBV28	TRBJ1-2	-	CASSESSGGVGDGYTF	TGTGCCAGCAGTGAATCCTCGGGTGGGGTGGGTGATGGCTACACCTTC
-	TRBV9	TRBJ1-2	TRBD1	CASSEGQGYYGYTF	TGTGCCAGCAGCGAGGGACAGGGTTACTATGGCTACACCTTC
-	TRBV15	TRBJ2-3	-	CATSRDPGDTQYF	TGTGCCACCAGCAGAGATCCGGGAGATACGCAGTATTTT
-	TRBV11-2	TRBJ1-6	-	CASSSLRGVSPLHF	TGTGCCAGCAGCTCCCTCCGGGGGGTTTCACCCCTCCACTTT
-	TRBV18	TRBJ2-7	-	CASSPGTNYEQYF	TGTGCCAGCTCACCGGGGACAAACTACGAGCAGTACTTC
few	TRBV20-1	TRBJ2-7	-	CSARGDAYHSYEQYF	TGCAGTGCTAGAGGGGATGCCTACCACTCCTACGAGCAGTACTTC
-	TRBV19	TRBJ2-3	-	CASRDPRDFVTDTQYF	TGTGCCAGTAGGGACCCTCGGGACTTCGTCACAGATACGCAGTATTTT
-	TRBV6-2/TRBV6-3	TRBJ1-1	-	CASSPMRGGAFF	TGTGCCAGCAGCCCGATGAGAGGGGGAGCTTTCTTT
-	TRBV10-2	TRBJ2-1	-	CASSELFRGSYNEQFF	TGCGCCAGCAGTGAGCTTTTTCGGGGCTCCTACAATGAGCAGTTCTTC
-	TRBV21-1	TRBJ1-5	-	CARSGNTSPYSNQPQHF	TGTGCCAGATCCGGGAACACCTCACCCTATAGCAATCAGCCCCAGCATTTT
few	TRBV20-1	TRBJ1-5	-	CSARVAGSNQPQHF	TGCAGTGCTAGAGTGGCAGGGAGCAATCAGCCCCAGCATTTT
-	TRBV6-2/TRBV6-3	TRBJ2-6	-	CASSHPPAGTGANVLTF	TGTGCCAGCAGCCACCCCCCTGCGGGTACTGGGGCCAACGTCCTGACTTTC
-	TRBV20-1	TRBJ2-2	TRBD1	CSGRDRVAGELFF	TGCAGCGGCCGGGACAGGGTCGCCGGGGAGCTGTTTTTT
-	TRBV11-2	TRBJ2-4	-	CASSPSGDSQTQYF	TGTGCCAGCAGCCCCTCAGGGGACTCCCAAACACAGTACTTC
-	TRBV28	TRBJ1-1	-	CASSLGGGTEAFF	TGTGCCAGCAGTTTAGGCGGGGGCACTGAAGCTTTCTTT
-	TRBV1	TRBJ2-1	-	CTSSQGQLPWGGNEQFF	TGCACCAGCAGCCAGGGTCAGCTGCCCTGGGGGGGGAATGAGCAGTTCTTC
-	TRBV9	TRBJ2-1	-	CASSVRGAPYNEQFF	TGTGCCAGCAGCGTCCGGGGGGCACCCTACAATGAGCAGTTCTTC